A single sample is the source of the 3 T cell receptor beta chains below, sequenced in a study of post-analysis software for immune sequencing data. Study-level results: Controls had lower frequencies than patients of a handful of TRBV segments, which included TRBV5-6, TRBV5-1 and TRBV20-1.

No antigen is known for these receptors. Unique molecular identifiers had been added to the TCR beta cDNA libraries. One entry per CDR3 protein, called by TCRdb with MiXCR from the PCR reads. The profile covers roughly 400,000 distinct CDR3 sequences, with 30% to 45% appearing a single time and 7.6% taken by the ten largest. The sample comprised blood. The receptor source for this set is a girl aged 2 to 9 with multiple sclerosis.

This clonotype has at least ten counts. This chain joins TRBV29-1 and TRBJ1-2; tentative D call: TRBD1 (6 bases). Trimming removed 6 bases at V and 3 bases at J, with 17 bases between. The CDR3 runs 14 residues. Germline loops: CDR1 SQVTM, CDR2 ANQGSEA. CDR3 sequence: CSVNQQGDDYGYTF. The CDR3 DNA reads as TGCAGCGTGAATCAACAGGGTGATGACTATGGCTACACCTTC.

The chain uses TRBV21-1 and TRBJ2-5; the table calls TRBD2, which could not be checked here. TRBV21-1 is listed as a pseudogene. There are 15 residues in the CDR3. The CDR3, as DNA: TGTGCCAGCAGCTCGAGCGGGGGGGTTCAAGAGACCCAGTACTTC. This encodes CASSSSGGVQETQYF.

This clonotype was observed a handful of times. V usage is TRBV12-3 or TRBV12-4 and J usage is TRBJ2-7; a possible D gene is TRBD1 (5 bases). This CDR3 comprises 19 residues. Trimming cost V 3 bases and J 2 bases, with 26 bases left between them. For the CDR3, the DNA is TGTGCCAGCAGTTTTAGGGCCATAGCCTCTAGAACAGGTACCTACGAGCAGTACTTC. It translates to CASSFRAIASRTGTYEQYF.